This entry lists 2 T cell receptor beta chains sequenced from one sample in a study of regulatory T cells in long-lasting Graves disease. Building of the TCR beta libraries involved iRepertoire HTBI primers and Arm-PCR of CDR3 regions. Each CDR3 protein gets one entry after TCRdb re-called the multiplex PCR reads with MiXCR. The table records roughly 440,000 distinct CDR3 sequences, about 15% of them present only once. Described time point: newly diagnosed GD, antithyroid drugs for less than 3 months. PBMCs were the source of the RNA used for TCR sequencing. These data were likewise used in another study, on T cells in Graves' hyperthyroidism and ophthalmopathy.

The specimen was peripheral blood mononuclear cells (PBMCs), collected at new diagnosis, from a patient treated with antithyroid drugs. These receptor sequences come from a woman aged 18 to 35 with Graves disease.

This clonotype was detected ten times or more. The V and J genes are TRBV20-1 and TRBJ2-3; D is unresolved. V dropped 3 bases and J dropped 3 bases, with 7 bases sitting between them. The CDR3 totals 12 residues. Germline V gene sequence: CDR1 DFQATT, CDR2 SNEGSKA (reference sequence). CDR3 DNA: TGCAGTGCTAGTCAACCTACAGATACGCAGTATTTT. Its translation is CSASQPTDTQYF.

This clonotype was observed many times. The J gene is TRBJ1-2, the V gene TRBV18; TRBD1 matches 7 bases. There are 12 residues in the CDR3. CDR1 is KGHSH, CDR2 LQKENI, per germline. Trimming removed 5 bases from V and 6 bases from J; junction bases left unmatched: 3. CDR3 sequence (DNA): TGTGCCAGCTCAGGTACAGGGGATGGCTACACCTTC. It yields the protein CASSGTGDGYTF.